Listed here is a single T cell receptor (beta chain). Its antigen is unknown. Only in-frame clones appear in the TCRdb table, and some are missing; sequencing was by immunoSEQ multiplex PCR. The sample includes approximately 86,000 clones, 92% of them seen just once. This entry comes from a study of graft-versus-host responses after intestinal transplantation. Overall study: Recipients underwent multivisceral, liver-intestinal, or isolated intestinal transplants. Uniformly, recipients were administered anti-thymocyte globulin induction with subsequent tacrolimus and steroids for 2 to 3 years.

Trimming took 3 bases from V and 3 from J; bases not matched to a gene: 1. The CDR3 is made up of 12 amino acids. Per germline, CDR1 SQVTM and CDR2 ANQGSEA. General study results and limits: Allografts of one patient group, those with graft-donor T cell macrochimerism, had high graft-versus-host to host-versus-graft clonal ratios. Some GvH clones were seen earlier in gut or blood, suggesting intestinal origin.

This specimen consisted of unstimulated CD8+ T cells sorted from spleen or lymph node cells, obtained before transplant. The TCR sequence derives from a human donor who was the organ donor for an intestinal transplant. The chain links TRBV29-1 to TRBJ1-2; 7 positions agree with TRBD1. CDR3 protein: CSVEGTDYGYTF. The CDR3 DNA is TGCAGCGTTGAGGGGACAGACTATGGCTACACCTTC.